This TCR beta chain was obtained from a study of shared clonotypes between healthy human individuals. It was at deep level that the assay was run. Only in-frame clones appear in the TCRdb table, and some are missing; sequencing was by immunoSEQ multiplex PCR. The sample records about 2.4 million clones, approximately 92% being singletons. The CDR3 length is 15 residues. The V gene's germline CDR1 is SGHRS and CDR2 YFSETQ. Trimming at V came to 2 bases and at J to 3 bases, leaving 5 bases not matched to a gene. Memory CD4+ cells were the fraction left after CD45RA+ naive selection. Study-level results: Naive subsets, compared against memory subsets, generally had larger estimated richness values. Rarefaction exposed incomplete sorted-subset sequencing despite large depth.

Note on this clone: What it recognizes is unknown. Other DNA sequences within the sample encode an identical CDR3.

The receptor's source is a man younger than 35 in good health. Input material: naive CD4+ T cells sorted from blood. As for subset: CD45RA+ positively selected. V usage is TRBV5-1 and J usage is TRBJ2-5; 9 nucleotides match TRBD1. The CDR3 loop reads CASSFRTGGEETQYF. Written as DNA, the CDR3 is TGCGCCAGCAGCTTCAGAACAGGGGGCGAAGAGACCCAGTACTTC.